The 5 T cell receptor beta chains below come from one sample, sequenced in a study of Graves' ophthalmopathy and Graves' hyperthyroidism. RNA transcripts provided the template for amplifying TCR beta CDR3 regions. Second-round multiplex PCR came after a first-round RT-PCR that employed HTBI primers. TCRdb ran MiXCR on the multiplex PCR reads and lists one entry per CDR3 protein. This table holds about 400,000 distinct CDR3 sequences, 15% to 20% found once. Sequences were obtained from peripheral blood. The receptors were gathered from a woman aged 18-29 years with Graves' ophthalmopathy.

This clonotype was picked up many times. The chain employs TRBV7-8 and TRBJ2-6; TRBD1 agrees at 9 bases. The CDR3 covers 17 residues. CDR1 is SGHVS, CDR2 FQNEAQ, per germline. J was trimmed by 0 bases and V by 5 bases; bases with no gene match: 5. This CDR3 reads CASSPGTGLSGANVLTF. The CDR3 nucleotides are TGTGCCAGCAGCCCCGGGACAGGGCTCTCTGGGGCCAACGTCCTGACTTTC.

Only a few counts were recorded for this clonotype. This chain uses TRBV5-4 with TRBJ1-6, with unresolved D. There are 17 residues in the CDR3. CDR1 is SGHNT, CDR2 YYREEE, per germline (reference sequence). Trimming removed 0 bases at V and 7 bases at J, with 17 bases between. The CDR3 DNA reads TGTGCCAGCAGCTTGGGAGTGCCGACACGCGGAAATTCACCCCTCCACTTT. The encoded protein is CASSLGVPTRGNSPLHF.

CDR3 nucleotide sequence: TGTGCCAGCAGCCCGGAGGCCATGAACACTGAAGCTTTCTTT. Amino acids: CASSPEAMNTEAFF. This chain connects TRBV7-2 to TRBJ1-1, with D unresolved. The germline V gene encodes CDR1 SGHTA and CDR2 FQGNSA. V gave up 5 bases and J gave up 0 bases, with 10 bases separating them. The CDR3 covers 14 residues.

This clonotype was picked up many times. This chain joins TRBV12-3 or TRBV12-4 and TRBJ2-5; TRBD1 is a possible D gene (6 bases). CDR3 length: 14 amino acids. The V end lost 4 bases, the J end lost 3 bases, and 12 bases lay between the germline ends. Here the CDR3 DNA reads TGTGCCAGCAGTTGGACAGTATCTAAAGAGACCCAGTACTTC. Translated: CASSWTVSKETQYF.

This clonotype was picked up many times. The chain uses TRBV6-2 or TRBV6-3 and TRBJ1-2; maybe TRBD1 (5 bases). The V end lost 6 bases, the J end lost 5 bases, and 13 bases lay between the germline ends. The CDR3 is made up of 13 amino acids. The germline CDR1 and CDR2 sequences are MNHEY and SVGEGT. CDR3 nucleotides: TGTGCCAGCAGCCCACCGACAGTTTATGGCTACACCTTC. The encoded protein is CASSPPTVYGYTF.